This TCR beta chain was identified during a study of shared clonotypes between healthy human individuals. In the naive CD8 group, cells lacked CD45RO and were positively selected for CCR7, so terminally differentiated effector memory CD45RA+ cells were left out. Those who donated were healthy HIV-negative adults, with no recent acute infections or vaccinations reported. Study outcomes and limitations: With four donors compared, approximately 5.5% of naive CD4 clonotypes were shared.

Deep-level settings were used for running the assay. In the authors' workflow: Because ImmunoSEQ provided only junction sequences with no quality scores, the filtering differed. This table comes from immunoSEQ multiplex PCR, and its TCRdb copy is limited to in-frame clones, with some not included. From that table come the V and J calls and clone size; the DNA was used to work out D and trimming. The data contain some 2 million clones, about 95% of them singletons. CDR3 size: 13 residues. The germline V gene encodes CDR1 GTSNPN and CDR2 SVGIG (reference sequence). Trimming removed 5 bases at V and 5 bases at J, with 12 bases between. Turning to this clone: What it binds is not known.

This sequence was found in a man between 18 and 35 years old in good health. The sequencing input was naive CD8+ T cells sorted from blood. This chain connects TRBV30 to TRBJ2-2; D unresolved. The CDR3: CAWDKLGTGELFF. DNA for the CDR3: TGTGCCTGGGACAAATTGGGGACCGGGGAGCTGTTTTTT.